Listed below are T cell receptor beta chains from one sample, sequenced in a study of blood T cells in healthy people across ages. TCRdb called the 5' RACE reads again in MiXCR, with one record for every CDR3 protein. This table has about a million distinct CDR3 sequences, about 51% appearing once. The sample taken for sequencing was blood. The receptors were gathered from a woman aged 60-75 years in good health. CDR3s include the opening cysteine and the closing phenylalanine or tryptophan. Each record gives: D gene, J gene, CDR3 length, clone size, V gene, CDR3 protein, CDR3 DNA. The D gene is left open where the match is weak. Not all rows give a size; the values are once, few, many and, for expanded clones, a class.

d_call: -
j_call: TRBJ2-7
cdr3_length: 12
clone_size: few
v_call: TRBV20-1
cdr3_aa: CSASGRPYEQYF
cdr3_nt: TGCAGTGCTAGCGGGAGACCTTACGAGCAGTACTTC

d_call: -
j_call: TRBJ2-1
cdr3_length: 16
clone_size: -
v_call: TRBV7-2
cdr3_aa: CASSLGPAEPINEQFF
cdr3_nt: TGTGCCAGCAGCTTAGGACCAGCGGAGCCCATAAATGAGCAGTTCTTC

d_call: -
j_call: TRBJ1-1
cdr3_length: 14
clone_size: few
v_call: TRBV28
cdr3_aa: CASRSRVFRTEAFF
cdr3_nt: TGTGCCAGCAGATCCAGGGTTTTTAGGACTGAAGCTTTCTTT

d_call: -
j_call: TRBJ2-3
cdr3_length: 13
clone_size: few
v_call: TRBV7-2
cdr3_aa: CASSLVHTDTQYF
cdr3_nt: TGTGCCAGCAGCTTGGTCCACACAGATACGCAGTATTTT

d_call: TRBD1
j_call: TRBJ1-4
cdr3_length: 12
clone_size: -
v_call: TRBV27
cdr3_aa: CASRTGWEKLFF
cdr3_nt: TGTGCCAGCAGGACAGGGTGGGAAAAACTGTTTTTT

d_call: -
j_call: TRBJ2-5
cdr3_length: 13
clone_size: few
v_call: TRBV6-2/TRBV6-3
cdr3_aa: CASSPSDRETQYF
cdr3_nt: TGTGCCAGCAGCCCATCCGACCGAGAGACCCAGTACTTC

d_call: -
j_call: TRBJ2-5
cdr3_length: 14
clone_size: -
v_call: TRBV6-2/TRBV6-3
cdr3_aa: CASSPVWVEKTQYF
cdr3_nt: TGTGCCAGCAGTCCAGTGTGGGTAGAGAAGACCCAGTACTTC

d_call: -
j_call: TRBJ2-3
cdr3_length: 16
clone_size: -
v_call: TRBV11-2
cdr3_aa: CASSSNSRGGTDTQYF
cdr3_nt: TGTGCCAGCAGCTCTAATAGCAGAGGGGGGACAGATACGCAGTATTTT

d_call: -
j_call: TRBJ1-5
cdr3_length: 13
clone_size: -
v_call: TRBV29-1
cdr3_aa: CSVIVTGNQPQHF
cdr3_nt: TGCAGCGTAATTGTTACTGGCAATCAGCCCCAGCATTTT

d_call: TRBD1
j_call: TRBJ1-6
cdr3_length: 19
clone_size: -
v_call: TRBV3-1
cdr3_aa: CASSQDRRAAGTGGTPLHF
cdr3_nt: TGTGCCAGCAGCCAAGATAGGAGAGCCGCCGGGACAGGGGGCACACCCCTCCACTTT

d_call: TRBD2
j_call: TRBJ2-7
cdr3_length: 15
clone_size: -
v_call: TRBV18
cdr3_aa: CASSPLGTSYNEQYF
cdr3_nt: TGTGCCAGCTCACCACTCGGGACTAGTTACAATGAGCAGTACTTC

d_call: -
j_call: TRBJ2-1
cdr3_length: 10
clone_size: -
v_call: TRBV21-1
cdr3_aa: CAIQRDLEFF
cdr3_nt: TGTGCCATACAGAGGGACCTGGAGTTCTTC

d_call: -
j_call: TRBJ1-4
cdr3_length: 13
clone_size: -
v_call: TRBV4-1
cdr3_aa: CASSQDHSEKLFF
cdr3_nt: TGCGCCAGCAGCCAAGACCACAGTGAAAAACTGTTTTTT

d_call: -
j_call: TRBJ2-5
cdr3_length: 12
clone_size: -
v_call: TRBV28
cdr3_aa: CAARTTPGTQYF
cdr3_nt: TGTGCCGCCAGGACAACCCCGGGGACCCAGTACTTC

d_call: -
j_call: TRBJ2-7
cdr3_length: 12
clone_size: many
v_call: TRBV12-3/TRBV12-4
cdr3_aa: CASSLVHYEQYF
cdr3_nt: TGTGCCAGCAGTTTAGTGCACTACGAGCAGTACTTC

d_call: -
j_call: TRBJ2-7
cdr3_length: 15
clone_size: many
v_call: TRBV4-2
cdr3_aa: CASSQDPNVYYEQYF
cdr3_nt: TGTGCCAGCAGCCAAGATCCCAACGTTTACTACGAGCAGTACTTC

d_call: -
j_call: TRBJ2-1
cdr3_length: 16
clone_size: -
v_call: TRBV7-9
cdr3_aa: CASSPPRATVYNEQFF
cdr3_nt: TGTGCCAGCAGCCCCCCGAGGGCTACAGTGTACAATGAGCAGTTCTTC

d_call: -
j_call: TRBJ2-5
cdr3_length: 14
clone_size: -
v_call: TRBV2
cdr3_aa: CASSGGPQKETQYF
cdr3_nt: TGTGCCAGCAGTGGCGGGCCTCAAAAAGAGACCCAGTACTTC

d_call: TRBD2
j_call: TRBJ2-3
cdr3_length: 17
clone_size: -
v_call: TRBV12-3/TRBV12-4
cdr3_aa: CASSSGTSGASTDTQYF
cdr3_nt: TGTGCCAGCAGTTCGGGGACTAGCGGGGCCTCCACAGATACGCAGTATTTT

d_call: TRBD2
j_call: TRBJ2-1
cdr3_length: 16
clone_size: -
v_call: TRBV20-1
cdr3_aa: CSASSPTSGRGNEQFF
cdr3_nt: TGCAGTGCTTCCTCCCCTACTAGCGGGAGGGGTAATGAGCAGTTCTTC

d_call: -
j_call: TRBJ2-3
cdr3_length: 13
clone_size: -
v_call: TRBV3-1
cdr3_aa: CASSTEGTDTQYF
cdr3_nt: TGTGCCAGCTCGACAGAGGGCACAGATACGCAGTATTTT

d_call: TRBD1
j_call: TRBJ2-5
cdr3_length: 16
clone_size: -
v_call: TRBV12-3/TRBV12-4
cdr3_aa: CASSLGDSAYLETQYF
cdr3_nt: TGTGCCAGCAGCTTAGGGGACAGCGCCTATCTGGAGACCCAGTACTTC

d_call: -
j_call: TRBJ2-7
cdr3_length: 13
clone_size: -
v_call: TRBV6-6
cdr3_aa: CASSMAGVPEQYF
cdr3_nt: TGTGCCAGCAGCATGGCTGGAGTCCCCGAGCAGTACTTC

d_call: TRBD2
j_call: TRBJ2-7
cdr3_length: 20
clone_size: few
v_call: TRBV20-1
cdr3_aa: CSAPTSGSALSVGPSYEQYF
cdr3_nt: TGCAGTGCCCCCACTAGCGGGAGTGCTCTTTCGGTCGGTCCCTCCTACGAGCAGTACTTC

d_call: TRBD1
j_call: TRBJ1-5
cdr3_length: 14
clone_size: -
v_call: TRBV20-1
cdr3_aa: CSARMTGGNQPQHF
cdr3_nt: TGCAGTGCTCGAATGACAGGGGGCAATCAGCCCCAGCATTTT

d_call: -
j_call: TRBJ2-1
cdr3_length: 12
clone_size: few
v_call: TRBV29-1
cdr3_aa: CSVVPARDEQFF
cdr3_nt: TGCAGCGTTGTTCCTGCCAGAGATGAGCAGTTCTTC

d_call: TRBD1
j_call: TRBJ1-4
cdr3_length: 15
clone_size: -
v_call: TRBV4-1
cdr3_aa: CASSQEGTGGRKLFF
cdr3_nt: TGCGCCAGCAGCCAAGAAGGGACAGGGGGCCGAAAACTGTTTTTT

d_call: -
j_call: TRBJ2-3
cdr3_length: 14
clone_size: few
v_call: TRBV6-6
cdr3_aa: CASREGRSTDTQYF
cdr3_nt: TGTGCCAGCAGGGAGGGTCGAAGCACAGATACGCAGTATTTT

d_call: TRBD1
j_call: TRBJ2-7
cdr3_length: 17
clone_size: -
v_call: TRBV20-1
cdr3_aa: CSARVVSGWDSYYEQYF
cdr3_nt: TGCAGTGCTAGAGTCGTCAGCGGTTGGGACAGCTACTACGAGCAGTACTTC

d_call: -
j_call: TRBJ2-3
cdr3_length: 17
clone_size: -
v_call: TRBV7-9
cdr3_aa: CASSLRISGASTDTQYF
cdr3_nt: TGTGCCAGCAGCTTAAGGATTAGCGGAGCTAGCACAGATACGCAGTATTTT

d_call: TRBD2
j_call: TRBJ2-3
cdr3_length: 15
clone_size: few
v_call: TRBV18
cdr3_aa: CASSPKLAGADTQYF
cdr3_nt: TGTGCCAGCTCCCCGAAACTAGCGGGAGCAGATACGCAGTATTTT

d_call: -
j_call: TRBJ2-3
cdr3_length: 13
clone_size: -
v_call: TRBV7-3
cdr3_aa: CASSLNRDDTQYF
cdr3_nt: TGTGCCAGCAGCTTAAACCGGGACGATACGCAGTATTTT

d_call: TRBD2
j_call: TRBJ2-5
cdr3_length: 21
clone_size: -
v_call: TRBV30
cdr3_aa: CAWMRFEVLSSGRIVGYGQYF
cdr3_nt: TGTGCCTGGATGAGGTTTGAGGTACTTTCTAGCGGGAGGATTGTAGGCTACGGGCAGTACTTC

d_call: -
j_call: TRBJ2-1
cdr3_length: 15
clone_size: few
v_call: TRBV27
cdr3_aa: CASSLSRLVYNEQFF
cdr3_nt: TGTGCCAGCAGTTTATCGAGACTAGTGTACAATGAGCAGTTCTTC

d_call: TRBD2
j_call: TRBJ2-1
cdr3_length: 17
clone_size: -
v_call: TRBV7-9
cdr3_aa: CASSLSSGLAGGREQFF
cdr3_nt: TGTGCCAGCAGCTTATCCTCGGGACTAGCGGGAGGTCGGGAGCAGTTCTTC

d_call: -
j_call: TRBJ2-7
cdr3_length: 16
clone_size: -
v_call: TRBV4-1
cdr3_aa: CASSQYLDRTGYEQYF
cdr3_nt: TGCGCCAGCAGCCAATACCTCGACAGGACTGGCTACGAGCAGTACTTC

d_call: -
j_call: TRBJ1-4
cdr3_length: 15
clone_size: -
v_call: TRBV4-3
cdr3_aa: CASSQNGGGAEKLFF
cdr3_nt: TGCGCCAGCAGCCAAAATGGGGGAGGGGCTGAAAAACTGTTTTTT

d_call: -
j_call: TRBJ2-7
cdr3_length: 14
clone_size: -
v_call: TRBV7-3
cdr3_aa: CASSPGPGSYEQYF
cdr3_nt: TGTGCCAGCAGCCCCGGACCTGGATCCTACGAGCAGTACTTC

d_call: -
j_call: TRBJ2-1
cdr3_length: 12
clone_size: few
v_call: TRBV2
cdr3_aa: CASSEVTGFKFF
cdr3_nt: TGTGCCAGCAGTGAAGTGACAGGTTTTAAGTTCTTC

d_call: TRBD2
j_call: TRBJ2-1
cdr3_length: 18
clone_size: once
v_call: TRBV27
cdr3_aa: CASSGFQDWTRAYNEQFF
cdr3_nt: TGTGCCAGCAGCGGATTTCAGGATTGGACTAGGGCCTACAATGAGCAGTTCTTC

d_call: TRBD2
j_call: TRBJ2-3
cdr3_length: 15
clone_size: -
v_call: TRBV9
cdr3_aa: CASSASGRSTDTQYF
cdr3_nt: TGTGCCAGCAGCGCTAGCGGGAGGAGCACAGATACGCAGTATTTT

d_call: -
j_call: TRBJ2-7
cdr3_length: 15
clone_size: -
v_call: TRBV20-1
cdr3_aa: CSARDTGGRLDEQYF
cdr3_nt: TGCAGTGCTAGAGATACCGGAGGGCGATTGGACGAGCAGTATTTC

d_call: -
j_call: TRBJ2-5
cdr3_length: 13
clone_size: -
v_call: TRBV18
cdr3_aa: CASTGGVQETQYF
cdr3_nt: TGTGCCAGCACGGGGGGCGTACAAGAGACCCAGTACTTC

d_call: TRBD2
j_call: TRBJ2-1
cdr3_length: 14
clone_size: -
v_call: TRBV6-4
cdr3_aa: CASSRSGRGGEQFF
cdr3_nt: TGTGCCAGCAGTAGAAGCGGGAGGGGAGGTGAGCAGTTCTTC

d_call: TRBD2
j_call: TRBJ2-7
cdr3_length: 13
clone_size: many
v_call: TRBV29-1
cdr3_aa: CSVALAGGGEQYF
cdr3_nt: TGCAGCGTCGCACTAGCGGGAGGTGGAGAGCAGTACTTC

d_call: -
j_call: TRBJ2-1
cdr3_length: 15
clone_size: -
v_call: TRBV3-1
cdr3_aa: CASSQGMSSYNEQFF
cdr3_nt: TGTGCCAGCAGCCAAGGAATGTCCTCCTACAATGAGCAGTTCTTC

d_call: TRBD2
j_call: TRBJ2-3
cdr3_length: 15
clone_size: -
v_call: TRBV27
cdr3_aa: CASSSPLAVTDTQYF
cdr3_nt: TGTGCCAGCAGTTCCCCTCTAGCGGTCACAGATACGCAGTATTTT

d_call: -
j_call: TRBJ2-1
cdr3_length: 12
clone_size: -
v_call: TRBV6-6
cdr3_aa: CASSYSLSEQFF
cdr3_nt: TGTGCCAGCAGTTACTCGTTGAGTGAGCAGTTCTTC

d_call: -
j_call: TRBJ2-1
cdr3_length: 14
clone_size: -
v_call: TRBV29-1
cdr3_aa: CSVALGKSYNEQFF
cdr3_nt: TGCAGCGTTGCTCTGGGGAAGTCTTACAATGAGCAGTTCTTC